The 26 T cell receptor beta chains below all came from one sample that was sequenced in a study of T cells in narcolepsy. Using immunoSEQ multiplex PCR, the repertoire was profiled, and TCRdb retains in-frame clones only, with some absent. The sample records about 35,000 clones, roughly nine tenths being singletons. The sequenced material came from CD45RA- memory CD4+ T cells from PBMCs. The receptor set was obtained from a human donor with narcolepsy.

Turning to this clone: One junction end disagrees with the germline gene, perhaps due to a read error. The chain joins TRBV5-4 to TRBJ1-3; the D is unclear. This CDR3 spans 16 amino acids. The germline gives CDR1 SGHNT, CDR2 YYREEE (reference sequence). CDR3 nucleotides: TGTGCCAGCAGGTTGGGAGATGCTGCCTCTGGAAACACCATATATTTT. Translated, it gives CASRLGDAASGNTIYF.

V and J are TRBV11-3 and TRBJ1-6; no clear D gene. The CDR3 has 13 residues. Germline CDR1 SGHNT, CDR2 YENEEA. Trimming pared 5 bases from V and 4 bases from J, leaving 6 bases between. CDR3 loop: CASSPSYNSPLHF. The CDR3 coding sequence is TGTGCCAGCAGCCCCTCGTATAATTCACCCCTCCACTTT.

This chain connects TRBV7-3 to TRBJ2-1; 10 bases match TRBD2. Germline CDR1 reads SGHTA; CDR2 reads FQGTGA. This CDR3 is built from 18 residues. The ends lost 5 bases at V and 8 bases at J; junction bases unmatched: 18. The CDR3 DNA is TGTGCCAGCAGCCCAATCCGACTAGCGGGTACAAAGCCCGATGAGCAGTTCTTC. This gives the protein CASSPIRLAGTKPDEQFF.

The CDR3 DNA sequence: TGTGCCAGCAGTTTCTCGGGCGGTGGTGAAAAACTGTTTTTT. Translating gives CASSFSGGGEKLFF. The rearrangement uses TRBV28 and TRBJ1-4; D is ambiguous. V was cut by 3 bases and J by 7 bases, with 12 bases left in between. The CDR3 totals 14 residues. Germline CDR1 reads MDHEN; CDR2 reads SYDVKM.

This clone was observed a few times. The chain couples TRBV2 to TRBJ2-7; tentatively, D is TRBD1 or TRBD2 (5 bases each). The V end was cut by 6 bases, the J end by 7 bases, with 7 bases between. The length of the CDR3 is 10 residues. Germline V gene data show CDR1 as SNHLY and CDR2 as FYNNEI. The CDR3 reads CASSWGEQYF. Here the CDR3 DNA reads TGTGCCAGCAGCTGGGGGGAGCAGTACTTC.

J is TRBJ2-1 and V is TRBV7-3, with D tentatively TRBD2 (6 bases). V lost 4 bases and J 6 bases, leaving 13 bases between the germline ends. Germline V CDR1 and CDR2: SGHTA, FQGTGA. The CDR3 has 14 residues. The CDR3 DNA reads TGTGCCAGCAGCTCCTCTCGGGGGATCAATGAGCAGTTCTTC. Amino acid sequence: CASSSSRGINEQFF.

This clone was found a few times. The V and J genes are TRBV6-5 and TRBJ1-6; no firm D call. This CDR3 contains 15 residues. Per germline, CDR1 MNHEY and CDR2 SVGAGI. V was cut by 0 bases and J by 10 bases, with 13 bases left in between. The CDR3 sequence is CASSYSSALQSPLHF. The DNA for the CDR3 is TGTGCCAGCAGTTACTCCTCGGCCCTCCAGTCACCCCTCCACTTT.

The chain joins TRBV12-2 to TRBJ1-5. TRBV12-2 is reported as a pseudogene. The CDR3 extends over 17 amino acids. CDR3 in DNA: TGTGCAAGTCGCTTAGGGGATCAACCAACGGGCAATCAGCCCCAGCATTTT. Protein product: CASRLGDQPTGNQPQHF.

The chain is built from TRBV4-1 and TRBJ2-7; weak D call: TRBD2 (6 bases). This CDR3 region has 16 residues. Between the trimmed V and J ends, which lost 0 bases and 0 bases, there was a span of 12 bases. From germline, CDR1 is MGHRA and CDR2 YSYEKL. The DNA for the CDR3 is TGCGCCAGCAGCCAAGATTCGGGCGGGATCTCCTACGAGCAGTACTTC. Protein: CASSQDSGGISYEQYF.

The chain recombines TRBV2 with TRBJ2-7; D gene ambiguous. The CDR3 covers 12 residues. V lost 4 bases, J lost 3 bases, and 7 bases lay in between. CDR1 is SNHLY, CDR2 FYNNEI, per germline. The CDR3 reads CASSGVGYEQYF. The CDR3 nucleotides read TGTGCCAGCAGTGGGGTCGGCTACGAGCAGTACTTC.

The V and J genes are TRBV7-2 and TRBJ1-2; D is unclear. The V end was cut by 5 bases, the J end by 5 bases, with 12 bases between. This CDR3 comprises 13 residues. Germline V gives CDR1 SGHTA, CDR2 FQGNSA. The CDR3 reads CASSPRQWYGYTF. DNA for the CDR3: TGTGCCAGCAGCCCCCGACAATGGTATGGCTACACCTTC.

This clone occurred a few times. The chain is built from TRBV18 and TRBJ1-1; D remains ambiguous. The CDR3 consists of 14 residues. V lost 6 bases and J lost 4, with 15 bases in between. The germline V gene has CDR1 KGHSH and CDR2 LQKENI. In DNA form, the CDR3 reads TGTGCCAGCTCCTTCCAAAGTGGTGGCACTGAAGCTTTCTTT. Translated, it gives CASSFQSGGTEAFF.

This clone was detected only once. The rearrangement joins TRBV7-9 to TRBJ1-2; D gene unclear. The CDR3 extends over 15 amino acids. CDR1 is SEHNR and CDR2 is FQNEAQ in the germline V gene (reference sequence). The germline V and J ends were trimmed by 5 bases and 2 bases, with 15 bases remaining between them. CDR3 loop: CASSPSGVANYGYTF. The DNA of the CDR3 is TGTGCCAGCAGCCCATCCGGGGTGGCGAACTATGGCTACACCTTC.

The V and J genes are TRBV5-4 and TRBJ2-1, with 8 bases fitting TRBD2. The V and J ends lost 4 bases and 8 bases, in that order; junction bases with no gene match: 2. This CDR3 is built from 12 residues. Germline V gives CDR1 SGHNT, CDR2 YYREEE (reference sequence). This CDR3 reads CASSRTSYEQFF. The DNA for the CDR3 is TGTGCCAGCAGCAGGACTAGCTATGAGCAGTTCTTC.

This chain joins TRBV7-8 and TRBJ1-2, with D unresolved. The CDR3 is 12 amino acids. The V gene lost 5 bases and the J gene lost 4 bases, with 8 bases spanning the gap. Looked up from germline, CDR1 is SGHVS and CDR2 is FQNEAQ. The CDR3 loop reads CASSPDLYGYTF. The CDR3 DNA is TGTGCCAGCAGCCCGGATCTCTATGGCTACACCTTC.

The chain has TRBV5-5 and TRBJ2-3; D is unresolved. V lost 0 bases and J 11 bases, leaving 10 bases between the germline ends. The CDR3 is 12 amino acids. CDR1 SGHKS and CDR2 YYEKEE come from the germline V gene (reference sequence). CDR3 in DNA: TGTGCCAGCAGCTTGGACTCCTTAGGGCAGTATTTT. Protein: CASSLDSLGQYF.

The sample holds a few counts of this clone. The V gene is TRBV5-1, the J gene TRBJ1-1; 7 bases fit TRBD1. The V segment lost 0 bases and the J segment 5 bases; nucleotides outside the gene matches: 4. The CDR3 extends over 14 amino acids. In germline, CDR1 is SGHRS, CDR2 YFSETQ. CDR3 bases: TGCGCCAGCAGCTTGGAACAGGGGAGGACTGAAGCTTTCTTT. This sequence encodes CASSLEQGRTEAFF.

The genes are TRBV11-3 and TRBJ2-7; D uncertain. Germline assignment: CDR1 SGHNT and CDR2 YENEEA. V was pared by 1 base and J by 0 bases, with 19 bases between. This CDR3 contains 18 residues. CDR3 residues: CASSLAPSTLPTSYEQYF. For the CDR3, the DNA is TGTGCCAGCAGCTTAGCCCCCTCCACCTTACCTACCTCCTACGAGCAGTACTTC.

The rearrangement joins TRBV25-1 to TRBJ2-7, with 12 bases aligning to TRBD2. V gave up 4 bases and J gave up 2 bases; unmatched junction bases: 6. The CDR3 extends over 16 amino acids. CDR1 is MGHDK, CDR2 SYGVNS, per germline. The CDR3 protein is CASSAASGGGTYEQYF. For the CDR3, the DNA is TGTGCCAGCAGTGCCGCTAGCGGGGGGGGAACCTACGAGCAGTACTTC.

The chain joins TRBV27 to TRBJ2-3; D is possibly TRBD1 or TRBD2 (5 bases each). V was trimmed by 6 bases and J by 6 bases, leaving 19 bases between them. From germline, CDR1 is MNHEY and CDR2 SMNVEV (reference sequence). The CDR3 runs 15 residues. This chain's CDR3 is CASRSGAKQSDTQYF. The CDR3 nucleotides read TGTGCCAGCAGATCCGGGGCAAAGCAGTCGGATACGCAGTATTTT.

The chain links TRBV4-1 to TRBJ2-7, with D perhaps matching TRBD1 (6 bases). CDR1 MGHRA and CDR2 YSYEKL come from the germline V gene. V lost 1 base, J lost 2 bases, and 9 bases lay in between. This CDR3 is built from 14 residues. CDR3 protein: CASSQGTETYEQYF. The DNA of the CDR3 is TGCGCCAGCAGCCAAGGGACAGAAACCTACGAGCAGTACTTC.

V usage is TRBV7-9 and J usage is TRBJ2-5; either TRBD1 or TRBD2 may supply D (6 bases each). The J call may be mistaken, given a closer DNA end match to TRBJ2-7. Germline-derived CDR1 and CDR2 are SEHNR and FQNEAQ (reference sequence). This CDR3 has 14 amino acids. CDR3 amino acids: CASSLEGVSDEQYF. The CDR3 nucleotides read TGTGCCAGCAGCTTGGAGGGGGTTTCTGACGAGCAGTACTTC.

V and J are TRBV6-6 and TRBJ1-5; tentatively, D is TRBD1 (6 bases). V shed 6 bases and J shed 1 base, with 16 bases lying between them. CDR1 is MNHNY, CDR2 SVGAGI, per germline (reference sequence). The CDR3 is made up of 16 amino acids. The CDR3 DNA sequence: TGTGCCAGCAGGTACCAGGGGTTCGGAAGCAATCAGCCCCAGCATTTT. Amino acid sequence: CASRYQGFGSNQPQHF.

The genes are TRBV28 and TRBJ1-1; D is unclear. The CDR3 sequence is 15 residues long. Trimming pared 2 bases from V and 6 bases from J, leaving 16 bases between. In germline, CDR1 is MDHEN, CDR2 SYDVKM. In DNA, the CDR3 is TGTGCCAGCAGTTTAGCAGGTTCAGGACCTCCTGAAGCTTTCTTT. Protein: CASSLAGSGPPEAFF.

The chain recombines TRBV19 with TRBJ2-2; the match to TRBD2 covers 7 bases. The CDR3 has 14 amino acids. V dropped 5 bases and J dropped 6; count of bases not matched to a gene: 6. The germline V gene has CDR1 LNHDA and CDR2 SQIVND (reference sequence). As DNA, the CDR3 is TGTGCCAGTAGTCAGGCGGGGGACGCCGGGGAGCTGTTTTTT. Encoded protein: CASSQAGDAGELFF.

V is TRBV27 and J is TRBJ2-7; 14 bases are shared with TRBD2. CDR3 length equals 19 residues. V was pared by 6 bases and J by 1 base, with 14 bases of the junction left unmatched. Germline loops: CDR1 MNHEY, CDR2 SMNVEV (reference sequence). The CDR3 nucleotides read TGTGCCAGCAGCCCTCGACTCGGGACTAGCGGGAGAGGTTCCTACGAGCAGTACTTC. Its translation: CASSPRLGTSGRGSYEQYF.